This T cell receptor (beta chain) was recorded in a study of tumor-infiltrating lymphocytes in localized non-small cell lung cancer (dated by TCRdb to the early 2020s). Some background on the complete study: Patients whose samples were collected after neoadjuvant chemotherapy, as well as both smokers and never-smokers and several histologies, were included in the cohort. In total, the ICON cohort consisted of approximately 160 surgical patients with localized non-small cell lung cancer who had their tumors resected. For 55 to 60 patients, immunoSEQ T-cell fraction was compared between paired tumor and uninvolved lung. The same patients underwent several integrated assays, with TCR sequencing performed together with flow cytometry, multiplex immunofluorescence, RNA-seq, exome sequencing and proteomics. Each patient contributed resected tumor tissue and uninvolved lung tissue from the same patient, described as non-adjacent to the tumor.

The first patient joined ICON in the first half of 2016, and enrollment wrapped up when the last patient was enrolled in the second half of 2018. In a subcohort of 80 or so patients, fresh tumor and matched uninvolved tissue were collected for in-depth immune analyses, with TCR sequencing among those analyses. DNA isolated from bulk tissue, without cell sorting, was used for TCR sequencing. As concerns this clone: It has no known antigen specificity. There are no base qualities to consult, and no much larger clone falls within one base.

Study-wide findings and limitations: Because different assays used different pieces of the same tissue, intratumor heterogeneity could not be separated from technical variation. Assay coverage differed among patients according to how much tissue was available, so only a subset of the cohort had TCR sequencing. Tumor T-cell fraction from TCR sequencing was not associated with recurrence-free survival (p = 0.61). In line with immunofluorescence CD3 counts, TCRbeta sequencing supported higher T cell infiltration in tumors compared with uninvolved lung tissue. No difference in TCR-derived T-cell fraction was observed between the flow cytometry-defined immunotypes IM1 (good prognosis) and IM2 (poor prognosis).

Sequences SGHDT (CDR1) and YYEEEE (CDR2) are obtained from the germline V gene. The V end loses 4 bases and the J end loses 0 bases, and a stretch of 13 bases separates them. Its CDR3 holds 16 amino acids, cysteine through phenylalanine. The entry retains the CDR3 DNA only, 48 bases that are in frame from base 1. The T-cell fraction in tumor and uninvolved lung tissue was provided by TCR sequencing with the immunoSEQ assay. Processing in the source paper ran as follows. In the survival analysis, patients were divided into a high T-cell fraction group (upper tertile) and a low T-cell fraction group (lower two tertiles), and the two groups were compared using a log-rank test. A signed-rank test was used to check for differences in T-cell fraction between paired tumor and uninvolved lung. The source is immuneACCESS, and TCRdb retained only in-frame sequences with V and J called. Part of the clones is not carried over; for the studies checked, unresolved V genes explain less than half of this, and the remainder is unexplained. The V and J calls and clone size come from that table; D and trimming were worked out from the DNA. The sample table holds more than 10,000 clones, of which 79% were seen once. Under 15% of the sample goes to the ten largest clones.

The chain is made from TRBV5-6 and TRBJ1-4, with the D segment identity uncertain. This receptor was identified in a human donor with non-small cell lung cancer. Sequencing used lung tumor tissue. CDR3 reads: CASSRRGGATNEKLFF. The nucleotide sequence reads as follows: TGTGCCAGCAGCCGCCGAGGCGGCGCAACTAATGAAAAACTGTTTTTT.